This TCR beta chain was obtained from a study of Ad26.COV2.S vaccination and SARS-CoV-2 variants. Study as a whole: Intramuscularly, Ad26.COV2.S was given either once or twice, 56 days apart. Study outcomes and limitations: Measurement of non-spike TCR breadth gave similar results in vaccine and placebo recipients.

As to this clone: Its specificity is unknown.

The CDR3 extends over 16 amino acids. V lost 1 base and J lost 5, with 12 bases in between. The germline V gene encodes CDR1 LGHDT and CDR2 YNNKEL (reference sequence). Clones were read by immunoSEQ multiplex PCR, and TCRdb kept only the in-frame ones, dropping some. The sample lists some 250,000 clones, around 87% occurring once. Treatment described: 15 to 20 received Ad26.COV2.S at low or high dose, single or two shots; about 5 received placebo; per-sample allocation not given. The study sampled participants on day 63 after the first vaccine or placebo injection. This sequence originates from a person aged 18 to 59 who received the Ad26.COV2.S COVID-19 vaccine or a placebo. The V call is TRBV3-1 (or the pseudogene TRBV3-2), the J call TRBJ1-6, with D maybe TRBD1 (6 bases). The input for sequencing was peripheral blood, taken in a trial of Ad26.COV2.S vaccine versus placebo. CDR3 sequence: CASSQAHRANNSPLHF. The CDR3 DNA follows: TGTGCCAGCAGCCAAGCCCACAGGGCAAATAATTCACCCCTCCACTTT.